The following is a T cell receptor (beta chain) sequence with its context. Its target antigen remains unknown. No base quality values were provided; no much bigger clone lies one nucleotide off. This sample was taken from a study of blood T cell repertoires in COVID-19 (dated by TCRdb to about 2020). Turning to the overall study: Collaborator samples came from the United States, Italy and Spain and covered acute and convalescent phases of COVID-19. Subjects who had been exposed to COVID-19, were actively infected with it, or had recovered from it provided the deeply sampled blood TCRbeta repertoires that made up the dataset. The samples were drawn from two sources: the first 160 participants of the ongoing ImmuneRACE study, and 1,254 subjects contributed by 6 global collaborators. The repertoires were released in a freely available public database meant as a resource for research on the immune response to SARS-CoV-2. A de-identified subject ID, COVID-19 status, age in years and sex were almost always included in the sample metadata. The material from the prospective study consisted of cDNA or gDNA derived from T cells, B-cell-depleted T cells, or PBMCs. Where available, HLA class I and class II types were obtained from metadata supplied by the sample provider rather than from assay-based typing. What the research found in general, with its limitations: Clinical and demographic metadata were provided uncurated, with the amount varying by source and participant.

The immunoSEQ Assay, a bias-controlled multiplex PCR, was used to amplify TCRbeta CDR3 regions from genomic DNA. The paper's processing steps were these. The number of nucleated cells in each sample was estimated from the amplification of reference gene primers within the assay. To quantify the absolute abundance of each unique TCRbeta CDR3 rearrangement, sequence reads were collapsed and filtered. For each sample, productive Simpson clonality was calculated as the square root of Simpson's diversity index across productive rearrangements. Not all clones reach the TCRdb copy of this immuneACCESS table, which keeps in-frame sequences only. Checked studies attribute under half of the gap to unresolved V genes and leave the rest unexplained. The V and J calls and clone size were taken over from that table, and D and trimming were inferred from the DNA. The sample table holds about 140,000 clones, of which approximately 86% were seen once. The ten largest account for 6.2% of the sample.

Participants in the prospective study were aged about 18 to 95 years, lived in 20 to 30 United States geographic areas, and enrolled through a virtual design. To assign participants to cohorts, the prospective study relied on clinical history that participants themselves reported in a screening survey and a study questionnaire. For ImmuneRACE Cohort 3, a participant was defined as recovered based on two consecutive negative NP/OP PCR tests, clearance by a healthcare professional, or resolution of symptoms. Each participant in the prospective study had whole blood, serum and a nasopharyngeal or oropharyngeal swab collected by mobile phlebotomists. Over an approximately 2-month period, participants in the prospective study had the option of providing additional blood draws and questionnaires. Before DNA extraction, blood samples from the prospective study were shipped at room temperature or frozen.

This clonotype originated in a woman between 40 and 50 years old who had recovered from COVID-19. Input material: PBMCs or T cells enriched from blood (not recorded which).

The CDR3 has the sequence CARHSSNETGMLDEQYF. The sequenced DNA: TGTGCCAGACACTCCTCTAATGAGACAGGGATGCTCGACGAGCAGTACTTC. The rearranged segments are TRBV5-5 and TRBJ2-7, with TRBD1 identical over 7 junction bases. The cysteine opens and the phenylalanine closes a CDR3 of 17 amino acids. The sequence is cut down to CDR3 DNA, 51 bases in frame from base 1. V ends up 8 bases short and J 5 bases short, with an unmatched junction base count of 22. From a lookup of the germline V gene (reference sequence), CDR1 and CDR2 are SGHKS and YYEKEE.